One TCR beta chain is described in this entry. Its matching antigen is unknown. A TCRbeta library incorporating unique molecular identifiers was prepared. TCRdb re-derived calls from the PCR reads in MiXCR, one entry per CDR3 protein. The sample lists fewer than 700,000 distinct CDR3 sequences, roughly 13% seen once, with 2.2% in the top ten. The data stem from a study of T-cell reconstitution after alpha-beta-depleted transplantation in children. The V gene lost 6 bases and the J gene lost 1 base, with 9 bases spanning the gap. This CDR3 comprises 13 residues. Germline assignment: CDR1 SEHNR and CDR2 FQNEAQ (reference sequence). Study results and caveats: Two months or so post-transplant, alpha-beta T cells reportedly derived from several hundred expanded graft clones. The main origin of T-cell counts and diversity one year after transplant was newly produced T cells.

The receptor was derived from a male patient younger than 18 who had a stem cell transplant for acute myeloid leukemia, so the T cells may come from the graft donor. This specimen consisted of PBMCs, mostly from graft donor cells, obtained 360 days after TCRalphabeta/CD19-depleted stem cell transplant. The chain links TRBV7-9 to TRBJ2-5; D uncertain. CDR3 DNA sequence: TGTGCCAGCAGAGGTTGGGTCCAAGAGACCCAGTACTTC. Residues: CASRGWVQETQYF.